The source of this T cell receptor beta chain is a study of cytomegalovirus exposure and HLA in healthy donors. The wider study: Out of fewer than 400 genotyped donors, roughly 78% belonged to the Caucasian-associated ancestry cluster.

CDR3 size: 14 residues. Germline V gene data show CDR1 as SGHDN and CDR2 as FVKESK. The germline V and J ends were trimmed by 2 bases and 0 bases, with 7 bases remaining between them. With 60 Vbeta and 13 Jbeta primers, the PCR was carried out. Produced via immunoSEQ multiplex PCR; TCRdb's table is partial and in-frame only. The repertoire has 150,000 to 200,000 clones, around 78% of them found once; the top ten carry 2% to 2.5%. Sequencing used PBMCs. This sequence was found in a woman aged 25 to 39 in good health and CMV-seropositive. V gene TRBV14 combines with J gene TRBJ1-1, with D uncertain. CDR3 coding DNA: TGTGCCAGCAGCCAATCGTTTGTGAACACTGAAGCTTTCTTT. Residues: CASSQSFVNTEAFF. The entire variable domain, with the rest obtained from reference TRBV14 and TRBJ1-1, is as follows: EAGVTQFPSHSVIEKGQTVTLRCDPISGHDNLYWYRRVMGKEIKFLLHFVKESKQDESGMPNNRFLAERTGGTYSTLKVQPAELEDSGVYFCASSQSFVNTEAFFGQGTRLTVV.